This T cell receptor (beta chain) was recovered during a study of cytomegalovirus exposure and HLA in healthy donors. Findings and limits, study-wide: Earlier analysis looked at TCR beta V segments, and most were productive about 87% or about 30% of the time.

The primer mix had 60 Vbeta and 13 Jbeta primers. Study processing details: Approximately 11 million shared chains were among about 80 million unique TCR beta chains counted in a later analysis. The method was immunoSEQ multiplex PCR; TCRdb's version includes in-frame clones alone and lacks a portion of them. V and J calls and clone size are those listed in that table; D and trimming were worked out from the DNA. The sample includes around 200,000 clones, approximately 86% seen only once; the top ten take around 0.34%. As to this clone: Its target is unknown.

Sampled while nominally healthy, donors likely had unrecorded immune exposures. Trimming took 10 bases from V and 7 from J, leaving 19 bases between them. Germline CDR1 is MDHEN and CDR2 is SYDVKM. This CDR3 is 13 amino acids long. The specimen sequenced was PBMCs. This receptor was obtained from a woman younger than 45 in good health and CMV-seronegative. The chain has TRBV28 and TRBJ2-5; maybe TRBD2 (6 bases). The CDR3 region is CATASGLLATQYF. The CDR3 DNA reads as TGTGCCACCGCATCGGGACTCCTCGCGACCCAGTACTTC. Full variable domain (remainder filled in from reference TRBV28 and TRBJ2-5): DVKVTQSSRYLVKRTGEKVFLECVQDMDHENMFWYRQDPGLGLRLIYFSYDVKMKEKGDIPEGYSVSREKKERFSLILESASTNQTSMYLCATASGLLATQYFGPGTRLLVL.